The entry below gives a single TCR beta chain sequence along with its context. This specimen belongs to a study of control samples from healthy donors and cancer patients. Measured with immunoSEQ multiplex PCR; TCRdb has only the in-frame clones, and not every one. The sample holds some 90,000 clones, about 89% seen once. Trimming left V 3 bases short and J 6 bases short, with 17 bases between. CDR3 length equals 15 residues. Germline loops: CDR1 LNHDA, CDR2 SQIVND (reference sequence). Sequencing used blood. This clonotype originated in a woman between 25 and 40 years old in good health. The V gene is TRBV19, the J gene TRBJ1-2; the D is unclear. CDR3 DNA sequence: TGTGCCAGTAGTATTTTACAAGGGCAGTTGCATGGCTACACCTTC. It yields the protein CASSILQGQLHGYTF. Full variable domain (missing parts from reference TRBV19 and TRBJ1-2): DGGITQSPKYLFRKEGQNVTLSCEQNLNHDAMYWYRQDPGQGLRLIYYSQIVNDFQKGDIAEGYSVSREKKESFPLTVTSAQKNPTAFYLCASSILQGQLHGYTFGSGTRLTVV.